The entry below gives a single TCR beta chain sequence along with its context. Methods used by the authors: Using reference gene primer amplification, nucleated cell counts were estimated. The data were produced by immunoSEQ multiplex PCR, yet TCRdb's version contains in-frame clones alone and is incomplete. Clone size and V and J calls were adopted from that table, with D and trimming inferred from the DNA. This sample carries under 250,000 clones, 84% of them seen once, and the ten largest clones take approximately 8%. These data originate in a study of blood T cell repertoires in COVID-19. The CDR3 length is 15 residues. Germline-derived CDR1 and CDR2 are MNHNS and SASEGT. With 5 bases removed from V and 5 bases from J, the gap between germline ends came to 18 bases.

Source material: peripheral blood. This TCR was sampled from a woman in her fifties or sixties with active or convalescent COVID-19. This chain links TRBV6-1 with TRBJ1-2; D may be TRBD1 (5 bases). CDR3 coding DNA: TGTGCCAGCAGTCCGCTCGGAGGGGCCCATTATGGCTACACCTTC. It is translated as CASSPLGGAHYGYTF.